The 7 T cell receptor beta chains listed next were all sequenced from one sample in a study of vaccination and CD4 T cells after COVID-19. No antigen has been assigned to these receptors. Cultured CD4+ T cell DNA was sequenced using the Oncomine TCR Beta short-read assay. TCRdb itself ran the PCR reads through MiXCR, one entry per CDR3 protein. The sample has about 14,000 distinct CDR3 sequences; around 24% are singletons. Treatment in this sample: 10-day PBMC culture with coronavirus spike peptide pools or control peptides (ViraFEST assay). The source material was CD4+ T cells from blood, cultured in vitro, sampled after SARS-CoV-2 vaccination. These receptor sequences come from a human donor who had recovered from COVID-19.

This clonotype has a handful of counts. This chain uses TRBV5-6 with TRBJ1-6; possibly TRBD1 for D (5 bases). CDR3 length: 17 residues. V was trimmed by 0 bases and J by 9 bases, leaving 19 bases between them. Germline V CDR1 and CDR2: SGHDT, YYEEEE. CDR3 bases: TGTGCCAGCAGCTTGGAAAGGGCGGCAGGGAGGGCTTCACCCCTCCACTTT. It translates to CASSLERAAGRASPLHF. The variable domain in full, completed from reference TRBV5-6 and TRBJ1-6, reads DAGVTQSPTHLIKTRGQQVTLRCSPKSGHDTVSWYQQALGQGPQFIFQYYEEEERQRGNFPDRFSGHQFPNYSSELNVNALLLGDSALYLCASSLERAAGRASPLHFGNGTRLTVT.

The chain employs TRBV20-1 and TRBJ2-7; D uncertain. The germline V gene encodes CDR1 DFQATT and CDR2 SNEGSKA (reference sequence). The CDR3 runs 15 residues. Trimming cost V 4 bases and J 0 bases, with 16 bases left between them. CDR3 in DNA: TGCAGTGCTATCAAAACCGGGCGGACCTCCTACGAGCAGTACTTC. Its protein is CSAIKTGRTSYEQYF.

The rearrangement uses TRBV7-9 and TRBJ2-7; 14 bases align to TRBD2. The length of the CDR3 is 17 residues. V shed 4 bases and J 0 bases; nucleotides not matched to a gene: 5. Germline CDR1 is SEHNR and CDR2 is FQNEAQ (reference sequence). CDR3: CASSSGLAGGYSYEQYF. The CDR3 bases are TGTGCCAGCAGCTCTGGACTAGCGGGGGGATACTCCTACGAGCAGTACTTC.

The chain uses TRBV11-2 and TRBJ2-2; D is unclear. The V end was cut by 8 bases, the J end by 8 bases, with 12 bases between. The CDR3 loop spans 12 amino acids. The germline V gene encodes CDR1 SGHAT and CDR2 FQNNGV. The CDR3 loop reads CASELDQGELFF. CDR3 DNA: TGTGCCAGCGAATTGGATCAGGGGGAGCTGTTTTTT. The whole variable domain, remainder taken from reference TRBV11-2 and TRBJ2-2, is EAGVAQSPRYKIIEKRQSVAFWCNPISGHATLYWYQQILGQGPKLLIQFQNNGVVDDSQLPKDRFSAERLKGVDSTLKIQPAKLEDSAVYLCASELDQGELFFGEGSRLTVL.

The gene calls are TRBV28 and TRBJ1-1; the D is unclear. This CDR3 comprises 12 residues. Germline V gene data show CDR1 as MDHEN and CDR2 as SYDVKM. V lost 2 bases and J lost 4, with 5 bases in between. CDR3 region: CASSLTSTEAFF. In DNA form, the CDR3 reads TGTGCCAGCAGTTTAACGTCCACTGAAGCTTTCTTT.

The chain is built from TRBV7-9 and TRBJ2-7, with D uncertain. Germline V CDR1 and CDR2: SEHNR, FQNEAQ (reference sequence). The CDR3 loop spans 18 amino acids. Trimming cost V 2 bases and J 3 bases, with 23 bases left between them. The CDR3 nucleotides read TGTGCCAGCAGCTTATTTCTTTATCCGAGCGAGCCGAGCTACGAGCAGTACTTC. It codes for CASSLFLYPSEPSYEQYF.

V and J are TRBV7-2 and TRBJ1-4; D unclear. The ends were cut back, 5 bases at V and 8 bases at J, with 18 bases in the middle. CDR1 and CDR2 from the germline V gene are SGHTA and FQGNSA. The CDR3 is 15 residues long. The chain's CDR3 is CASSTEVRAGEKLFF. The DNA of the CDR3 is TGTGCCAGCAGCACAGAAGTTAGGGCGGGAGAAAAACTGTTTTTT.